This T cell receptor beta chain was retrieved from a study of blood T cell repertoires in COVID-19 (TCRdb year 2020). In terms of the full investigation: Samples from collaborators originated in the United States, Italy and Spain and spanned both the acute and convalescent phases of COVID-19. The prospective study material was composed of cDNA or gDNA derived from T cells, B-cell-depleted T cells, or PBMCs. Subjects who had been exposed to COVID-19, were actively infected with it, or had recovered from it provided the deeply sampled blood TCRbeta repertoires that made up the dataset. The repertoires were released in a freely available public database meant as a resource for research on the immune response to SARS-CoV-2. Samples were obtained from the ongoing ImmuneRACE study (first 160 participants) and from about 1,300 subjects provided by 6 global collaborators. Sample metadata almost always included a de-identified subject ID, COVID-19 status, age in years and sex. Where available, HLA class I and class II types were taken from metadata supplied by the sample provider and were not determined by assay-based typing.

From the cysteine up to the phenylalanine, the CDR3 has a length of 19 residues. Only CDR3 DNA remains: 57 bases, in frame from the first base. Germline trimming: 3 bases from V, 1 base from J; junction bases outside gene matches: 9. In the germline V gene, CDR1 corresponds to SGHAT and CDR2 to FQNNGV. TCRbeta CDR3 regions were amplified from genomic DNA by means of the immunoSEQ Assay, a bias-controlled multiplex PCR. On the study's bioinformatics: The number of nucleated cells in each sample was estimated by amplification of reference gene primers within the assay. To quantify the absolute abundance of each unique TCRbeta CDR3 rearrangement, sequence reads were collapsed and filtered. Productive Simpson clonality was computed per sample as the square root of Simpson's diversity index over productive rearrangements. TCRdb retrieved this table from immuneACCESS and kept in-frame rearrangements only. Not all clones are present; in checked studies, unresolved V genes account for under half, and no reason is known for the remainder. D and trimming were read from the DNA, whereas the V and J calls and clone size are those reported in that table. Present in this sample are some 460,000 clones, roughly 90% of which were seen just once. Around 0.64% of the sample lies in the top ten.

What the research found in general, with its limitations: How much clinical and demographic metadata was included differed by source and by participant, and the metadata was provided uncurated.

Participants in the prospective study were aged roughly 18 to 95 years, lived in some 24 United States geographic areas, and enrolled through a virtual design. In the prospective study, cohorts were assigned on the basis of participant-reported clinical history obtained from a screening survey and a study questionnaire. ImmuneRACE Cohort 3 recovered participants were defined by two consecutive negative NP/OP PCR tests, healthcare professional clearance, or symptom resolution. In the prospective study, mobile phlebotomists collected whole blood, serum and a nasopharyngeal or oropharyngeal swab from each participant. Prospective study participants could optionally give additional blood draws and questionnaires over a 2-month period. Prospective study blood samples were shipped either frozen or at room temperature before DNA extraction. As concerns this clone: There is no known antigen for this receptor. No base qualities exist here, and no much larger clone lies one base off it.

This TCR derives from a young woman who had recovered from COVID-19. The chain is assembled from TRBV11-2 and TRBJ2-4, with 13 junctional bases fitting TRBD2. Specimen: PBMCs or T cells enriched from blood (not recorded which). The CDR3 region has the sequence CASSLGLAGPPGAKNIQYF. The nucleotide sequence reads as follows: TGTGCCAGCAGCTTGGGACTAGCGGGACCTCCAGGGGCCAAAAACATTCAGTACTTC.